This T cell receptor beta chain was obtained from a study of a mutant IDH1 vaccine in newly diagnosed glioma. Across the study: Earlier therapy was either radiotherapy, temozolomide, or both, and most got both.

Stated time point: week 47, end of study. Each dose delivered 300 ug of mutant IDH1 20-mer peptide subcutaneously with imiquimod. Germline V lookup: CDR1 LNHDA, CDR2 SQIVND (reference sequence). CDR3 size: 15 residues. Trimming at V came to 5 bases and at J to 1 base, leaving 5 bases not matched to a gene. This table comes from immunoSEQ multiplex PCR, and its TCRdb copy is limited to in-frame clones, with some not included. The table includes 77,000 or so clones, roughly 77% detected once. Findings of the study overall: Apparently, pseudoprogression bore no relation to changes among the top peripheral T cell clonotypes. Immune responses induced by the vaccine were seen in around 92% of patients, spanning multiple MHC alleles.

This clone was seen just once. Its antigen remains unidentified. The clonotype was recovered from a man in his forties with glioma. The sequenced sample was PBMCs, obtained from a glioma patient whose treatment included an IDH1 peptide vaccine. The chain employs TRBV19 and TRBJ2-7, with 10 bases identical to TRBD2. The CDR3 nucleotides are TGTGCCAGTAGTTTCCGGACTAGCGGATCCTACGAGCAGTACTTC. Its protein is CASSFRTSGSYEQYF.